This T cell receptor (beta chain) was captured by sequencing in a study of blood T cells in healthy people across ages. Overall study findings and caveats: A strong correlation between TCR beta diversity and naive T cell percentage was seen.

Peripheral blood from each donor was collected in a volume of ten milliliters. Isolation per sample recovered at least 6 million PBMCs. Between the trimmed V and J ends, which lost 5 bases and 4 bases, there was a span of 17 bases. The CDR3 is 15 amino acids. Germline lookup yields CDR1 SGHTA and CDR2 FQGNSA. This clonotype was seen a few times. What it binds is unknown. The second PCR ran about 6 to 11 cycles with a sample-barcoded 5' primer and J-beta primers. TCRdb used MiXCR to reprocess the 5' RACE reads, holding one entry per CDR3 protein. The sample records 800,000 or so distinct CDR3 sequences, approximately 25% being singletons. Separately, the same data were catalogued under a study of T cells of mothers and their children. As that study records: Maternal samples each gave over 9 million TCR beta CDR3 reads, and child samples 2.5 million to 3.5 million each.

Sequences were obtained from blood. The clonotype was recovered from a boy younger than 18 in good health. J is TRBJ1-2 and V is TRBV7-2; D gene unclear. CDR3 loop: CASSPGGGQAYGYTF. The CDR3 DNA sequence: TGTGCCAGCAGCCCCGGAGGCGGCCAAGCCTATGGCTACACCTTC.